This T cell receptor (beta chain) was obtained from a study of cytomegalovirus exposure and HLA in healthy donors. In the study overall: In terms of ancestry, the Caucasian-associated cluster contained about 80% of the 300 to 400 genotyped donors.

This clone was seen once. Its specificity is not known. It was with 60 Vbeta and 13 Jbeta primers that the PCR ran. The assay was immunoSEQ multiplex PCR, and TCRdb's table has in-frame clones only and misses some. Among 150,000 or so clones listed, approximately 82% were seen once. V trimming: 1 base; J trimming: 2 bases; junction bases outside the gene matches: 5. CDR3 length: 16 amino acids. Germline lookup yields CDR1 SGHRS and CDR2 YFSETQ. Overall study findings and caveats: Prediction of most subjects' HLA-A and HLA-B alleles by TCR beta sequences was reportedly accurate. Among TCR beta chains of equal frequency, HLA-associated ones were more clonally expanded in a later analysis.

Specimen: PBMCs. The rearrangement uses TRBV5-1 and TRBJ2-1; TRBD1 aligns across 8 bases. This clonotype was obtained from a man aged 25 to 45 in good health and CMV-seropositive. CDR3 DNA sequence: TGCGCCAGCAGCTTGACGGAACAGGGGGCCTACAATGAGCAGTTCTTC. Its translation: CASSLTEQGAYNEQFF.